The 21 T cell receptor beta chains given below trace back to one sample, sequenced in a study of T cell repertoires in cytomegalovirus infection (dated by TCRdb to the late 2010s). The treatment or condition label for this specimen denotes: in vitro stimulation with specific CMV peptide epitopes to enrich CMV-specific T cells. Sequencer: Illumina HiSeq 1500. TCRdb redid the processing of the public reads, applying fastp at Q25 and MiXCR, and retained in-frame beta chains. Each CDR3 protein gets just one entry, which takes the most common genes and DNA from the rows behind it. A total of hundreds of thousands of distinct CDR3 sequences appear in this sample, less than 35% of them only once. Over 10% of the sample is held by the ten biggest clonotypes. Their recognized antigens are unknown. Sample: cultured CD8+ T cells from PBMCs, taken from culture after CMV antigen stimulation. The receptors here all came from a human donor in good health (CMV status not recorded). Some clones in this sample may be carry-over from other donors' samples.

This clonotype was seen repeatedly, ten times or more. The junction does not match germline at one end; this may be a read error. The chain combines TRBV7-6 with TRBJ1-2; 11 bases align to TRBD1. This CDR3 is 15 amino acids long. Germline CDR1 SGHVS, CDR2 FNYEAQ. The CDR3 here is CASSLGQGAAYGYTF. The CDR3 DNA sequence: TGTGCCAGCAGTTTAGGACAGGGGGCCGCCTATGGCTACACCTTC.

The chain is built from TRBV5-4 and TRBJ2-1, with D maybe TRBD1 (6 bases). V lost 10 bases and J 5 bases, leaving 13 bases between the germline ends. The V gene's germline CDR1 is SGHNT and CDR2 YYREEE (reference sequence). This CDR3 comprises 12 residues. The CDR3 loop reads CAGGSPHNEQFF. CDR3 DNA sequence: TGTGCCGGGGGCTCACCCCACAATGAGCAGTTCTTC.

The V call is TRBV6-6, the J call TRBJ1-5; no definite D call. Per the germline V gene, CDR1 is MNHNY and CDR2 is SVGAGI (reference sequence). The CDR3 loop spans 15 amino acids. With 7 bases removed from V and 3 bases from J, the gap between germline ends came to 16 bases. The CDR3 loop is CASIKSDLTNQPQHF. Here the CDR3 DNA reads TGTGCCAGCATAAAGTCCGATCTAACCAATCAGCCCCAGCATTTT.

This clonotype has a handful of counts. The CDR3 coding sequence is TGTGCCAGCATCCATGGACAGGGGGTCGACACCGGGGAGCTGTTTTTT. Translating it yields CASIHGQGVDTGELFF. The chain links TRBV7-8 to TRBJ2-2; 10 nucleotides match TRBD1. V lost 7 bases, J lost 3 bases, and 8 bases stayed unmatched. The CDR3 sequence is 16 residues long. The germline V gene encodes CDR1 SGHVS and CDR2 FQNEAQ.

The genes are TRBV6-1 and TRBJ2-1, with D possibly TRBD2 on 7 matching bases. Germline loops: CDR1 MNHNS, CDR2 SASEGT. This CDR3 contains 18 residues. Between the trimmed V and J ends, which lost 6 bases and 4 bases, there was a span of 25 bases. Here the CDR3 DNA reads TGTGCCAGCAGCCTCTACCCTAGGGGGGCGGGGGATTACAATGAGCAGTTCTTC. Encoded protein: CASSLYPRGAGDYNEQFF.

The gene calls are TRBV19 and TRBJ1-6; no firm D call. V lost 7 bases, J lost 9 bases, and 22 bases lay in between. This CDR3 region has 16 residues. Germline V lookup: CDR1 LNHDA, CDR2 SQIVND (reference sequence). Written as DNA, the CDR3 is TGTGCCAGTATGGGCGTGGGAGAGGCGCATACTTCACCCCTCCACTTT. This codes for CASMGVGEAHTSPLHF.

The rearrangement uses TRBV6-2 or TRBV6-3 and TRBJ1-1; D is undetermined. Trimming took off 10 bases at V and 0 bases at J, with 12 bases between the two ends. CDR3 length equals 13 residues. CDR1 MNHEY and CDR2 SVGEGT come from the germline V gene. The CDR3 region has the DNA TGTGCCACCCAGAGTTACATGAACACTGAAGCTTTCTTT. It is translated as CATQSYMNTEAFF.

CDR3 amino acids: CASGGPWELFF. CDR3 bases: TGTGCCAGTGGGGGACCCTGGGAGCTGTTTTTT. V usage is TRBV19 and J usage is TRBJ2-2, with D perhaps assigned TRBD1 or TRBD2 (5 bases each). Germline values: CDR1 LNHDA, CDR2 SQIVND (reference sequence). Trimming took off 8 bases at V and 9 bases at J, with 10 bases between the two ends. The CDR3 has 11 residues.

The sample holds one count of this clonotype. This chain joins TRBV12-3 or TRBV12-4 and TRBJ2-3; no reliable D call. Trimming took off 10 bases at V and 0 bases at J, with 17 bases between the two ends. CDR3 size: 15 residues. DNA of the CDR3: TGTGCCAACAGCCCCGCCCCAAGAAGCACAGATACGCAGTATTTT. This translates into CANSPAPRSTDTQYF.

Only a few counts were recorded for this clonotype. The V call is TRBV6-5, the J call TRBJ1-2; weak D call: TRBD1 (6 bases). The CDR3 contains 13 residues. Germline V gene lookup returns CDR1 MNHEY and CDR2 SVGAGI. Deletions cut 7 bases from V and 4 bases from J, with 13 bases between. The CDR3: CASTFGQSYGYTF. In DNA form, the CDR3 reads TGTGCCAGCACCTTCGGACAGAGCTATGGCTACACCTTC.

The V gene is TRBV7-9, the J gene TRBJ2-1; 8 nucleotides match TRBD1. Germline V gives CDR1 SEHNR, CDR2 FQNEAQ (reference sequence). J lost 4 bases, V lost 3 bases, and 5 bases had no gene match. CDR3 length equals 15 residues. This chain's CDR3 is CASSFTGGEYNEQFF. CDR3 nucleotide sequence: TGTGCCAGCAGCTTCACAGGGGGAGAATACAATGAGCAGTTCTTC. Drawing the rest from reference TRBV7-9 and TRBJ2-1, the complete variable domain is DTGVSQNPRHKITKRGQNVTFRCDPISEHNRLYWYRQTLGQGPEFLTYFQNEAQLEKSRLLSDRFSAERPKGSFSTLEIQRTEQGDSAMYLCASSFTGGEYNEQFFGPGTRLTVL.

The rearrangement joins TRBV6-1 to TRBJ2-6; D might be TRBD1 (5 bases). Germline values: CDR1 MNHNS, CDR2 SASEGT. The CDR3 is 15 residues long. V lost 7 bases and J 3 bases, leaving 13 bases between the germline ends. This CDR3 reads CASTLIGDGANVLTF. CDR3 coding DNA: TGTGCCAGCACCCTAATAGGGGATGGGGCCAACGTCCTGACTTTC.

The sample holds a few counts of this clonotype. The CDR3 protein is CASSYGGLTDTQYF. The CDR3 nucleotides are TGTGCCAGCAGTTACGGTGGGCTGACAGATACGCAGTATTTT. The chain has TRBV6-5 and TRBJ2-3; D uncertain. Germline lookup yields CDR1 MNHEY and CDR2 SVGAGI. The CDR3 consists of 14 residues. The ends were cut back, 2 bases at V and 3 bases at J, with 9 bases in the middle.

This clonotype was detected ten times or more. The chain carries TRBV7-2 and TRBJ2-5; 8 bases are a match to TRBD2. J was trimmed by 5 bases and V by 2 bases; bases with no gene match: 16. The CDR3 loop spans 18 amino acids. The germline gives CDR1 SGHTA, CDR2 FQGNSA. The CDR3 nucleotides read TGTGCCAGCAGCTTATTAATGGGACGGGGGGGCCTCGAGGAGACCCAGTACTTC. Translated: CASSLLMGRGGLEETQYF.

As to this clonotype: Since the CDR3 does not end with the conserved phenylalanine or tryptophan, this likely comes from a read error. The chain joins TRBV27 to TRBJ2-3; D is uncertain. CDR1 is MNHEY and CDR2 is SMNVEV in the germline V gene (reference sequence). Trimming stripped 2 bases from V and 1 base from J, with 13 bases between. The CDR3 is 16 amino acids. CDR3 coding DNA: TGTGCCAGCAGTTTAGCGGCCACCCTCGGCACAGATACGCAGTATTTG. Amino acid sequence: CASSLAATLGTDTQYL.

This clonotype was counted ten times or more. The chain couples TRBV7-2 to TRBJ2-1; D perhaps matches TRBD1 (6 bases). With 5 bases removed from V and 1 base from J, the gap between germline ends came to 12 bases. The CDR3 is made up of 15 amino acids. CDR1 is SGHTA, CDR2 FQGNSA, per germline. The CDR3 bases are TGTGCCAGCAGCGGACGGGACAATTCCTACAATGAGCAGTTCTTC. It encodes CASSGRDNSYNEQFF.

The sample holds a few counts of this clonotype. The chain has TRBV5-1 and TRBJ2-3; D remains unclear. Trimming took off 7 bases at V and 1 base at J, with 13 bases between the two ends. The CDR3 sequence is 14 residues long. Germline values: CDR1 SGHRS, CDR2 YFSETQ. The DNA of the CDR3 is TGCGCCAGCGGATATGCAGGAGGCACAGATACGCAGTATTTT. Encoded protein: CASGYAGGTDTQYF.

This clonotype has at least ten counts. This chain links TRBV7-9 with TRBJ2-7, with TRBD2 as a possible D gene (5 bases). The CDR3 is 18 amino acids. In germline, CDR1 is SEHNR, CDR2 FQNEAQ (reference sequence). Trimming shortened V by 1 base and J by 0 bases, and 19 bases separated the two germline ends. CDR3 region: CASSLGLRTDRTSYEQYF. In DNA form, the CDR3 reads TGTGCCAGCAGCTTAGGACTAAGGACGGATAGGACCTCCTACGAGCAGTACTTC.

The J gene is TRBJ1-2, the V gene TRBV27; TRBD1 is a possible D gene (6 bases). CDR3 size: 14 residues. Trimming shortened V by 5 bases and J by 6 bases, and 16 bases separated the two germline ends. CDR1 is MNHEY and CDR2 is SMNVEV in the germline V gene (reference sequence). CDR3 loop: CASSTYTGFHGYTF. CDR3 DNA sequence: TGTGCCAGCAGTACCTATACAGGGTTCCATGGCTACACCTTC.

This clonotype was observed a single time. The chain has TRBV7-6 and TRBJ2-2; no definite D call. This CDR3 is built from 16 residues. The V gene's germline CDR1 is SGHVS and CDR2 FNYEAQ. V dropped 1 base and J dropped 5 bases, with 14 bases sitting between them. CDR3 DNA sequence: TGTGCCAGCAGCTTAGGGGTACTACAAAGGACCGGGGAGCTGTTTTTT. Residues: CASSLGVLQRTGELFF.

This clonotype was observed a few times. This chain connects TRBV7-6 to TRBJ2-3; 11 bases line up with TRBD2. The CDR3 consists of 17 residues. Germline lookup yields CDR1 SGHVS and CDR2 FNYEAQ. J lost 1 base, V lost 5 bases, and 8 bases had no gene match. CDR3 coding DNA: TGTGCCAGCAGCCCGAGTAGCGGGAGGGCAGGCACAGATACGCAGTATTTT. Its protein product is CASSPSSGRAGTDTQYF.